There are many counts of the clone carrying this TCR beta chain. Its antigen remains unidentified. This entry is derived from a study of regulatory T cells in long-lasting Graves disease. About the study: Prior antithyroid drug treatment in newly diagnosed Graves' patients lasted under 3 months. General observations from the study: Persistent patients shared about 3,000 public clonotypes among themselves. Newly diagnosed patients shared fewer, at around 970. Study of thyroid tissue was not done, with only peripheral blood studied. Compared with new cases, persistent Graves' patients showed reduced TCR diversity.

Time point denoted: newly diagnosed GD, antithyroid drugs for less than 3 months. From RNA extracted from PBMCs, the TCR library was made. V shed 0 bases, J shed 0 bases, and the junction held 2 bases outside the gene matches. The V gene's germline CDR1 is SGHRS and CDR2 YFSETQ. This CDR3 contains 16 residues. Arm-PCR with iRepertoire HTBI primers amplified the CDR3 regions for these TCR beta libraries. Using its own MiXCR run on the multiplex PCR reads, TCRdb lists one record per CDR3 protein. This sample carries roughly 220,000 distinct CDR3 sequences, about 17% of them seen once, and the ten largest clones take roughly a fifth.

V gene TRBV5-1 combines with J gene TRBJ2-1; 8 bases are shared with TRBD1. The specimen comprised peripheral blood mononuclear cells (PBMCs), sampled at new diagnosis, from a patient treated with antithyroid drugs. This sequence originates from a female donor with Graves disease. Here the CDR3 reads CASSLGGTGSYNEQFF. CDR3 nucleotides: TGCGCCAGCAGCTTGGGTGGGACAGGCTCCTACAATGAGCAGTTCTTC. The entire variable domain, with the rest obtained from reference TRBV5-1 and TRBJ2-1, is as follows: KAGVTQTPRYLIKTRGQQVTLSCSPISGHRSVSWYQQTPGQGLQFLFEYFSETQRNKGNFPGRFSGRQFSNSRSEMNVSTLELGDSALYLCASSLGGTGSYNEQFFGPGTRLTVL.